This TCR beta chain was captured by sequencing in a study of blood T cell repertoires in COVID-19. Study information: Some COVID-19 samples were acute and others convalescent; all came from the United States, Italy and Spain. T cells, B-cell-depleted T cells, or PBMCs provided the cDNA or gDNA that served as material.

In the source study's methods: Estimated nucleated cell counts came from reference gene primer amplification. Generated by immunoSEQ multiplex PCR, the TCRdb table keeps only in-frame clones and is missing some. The V and J calls and clone size were taken over from that table, and D and trimming were inferred from the DNA. This table has about 210,000 clones, roughly 94% appearing once. Germline CDR1 is LNHNV and CDR2 is YYDKDF (reference sequence). The CDR3 contains 19 residues. V shed 0 bases, J shed 1 base, and the junction held 7 bases outside the gene matches. The chain combines TRBV15 with TRBJ2-6; 9 nucleotides align to TRBD2. The sample was peripheral blood. The sequence was collected from a young man with acute or convalescent COVID-19. The chain's CDR3 is CATSREVRLAGSGANVLTF. The CDR3 DNA follows: TGTGCCACCAGCAGAGAGGTCCGGCTAGCGGGGTCTGGGGCCAACGTCCTGACTTTC.